A selection of T cell receptor beta chains follows, all from one sample in a study of human T cells and chemical hapten exposure. TCRdb analysed the RACE reads with MiXCR anew, one entry per CDR3 protein. Altogether over 300,000 distinct CDR3 sequences are present, 5% to 6.5% being singletons, with the ten largest covering approximately 2.4%. The specimen was whole blood, collected in connection with sensitization to the hapten diphenylcyclopropenone (DPC). The receptors derive from a woman between 50 and 59 years old with alopecia areata. Some clones in this sample may be carry-over from other donors' samples. Both conserved end residues are part of each CDR3. D genes are given only for firm matches. Only some rows state a clone size, as once, few, many or a class for expanded clones.

j_call	v_call	d_call	clone_size	cdr3_nt	cdr3_aa
TRBJ1-1	TRBV5-1	.	.	TGCGCCAGCAGCTTGCCGGCTTCGGGCACTGAAGCTTTCTTT	CASSLPASGTEAFF
TRBJ1-2	TRBV18	.	few	TGTGCCAGCTCACCACCACCGACAGCAATTAACTATGGCTACACCTTC	CASSPPPTAINYGYTF
TRBJ2-7	TRBV5-6	.	many	TGTGCCAGCAGCTGGGGTAACCCCTACGAGCAGTACTTC	CASSWGNPYEQYF
TRBJ2-3	TRBV6-5	.	.	TGTGCCAGCAGTTACTCAGTGGGCGCAGGCCCAGATACGCAGTATTTT	CASSYSVGAGPDTQYF
TRBJ2-7	TRBV6-2/TRBV6-3	TRBD2	few	TGTGCCAGCAGTCGCTCCGGGGGGAGCTCCTACGAGCAGTACTTC	CASSRSGGSSYEQYF
TRBJ1-1	TRBV5-1	.	.	TGCGCCAGCAGCTCCGGGGGGGCGCTGAACACTGAAGCTTTCTTT	CASSSGGALNTEAFF
TRBJ1-2	TRBV5-1	.	few	TGCGCCAGCAGCGCAACTGACGAGGCCTACTATGGCTACACCTTC	CASSATDEAYYGYTF
TRBJ2-4	TRBV9	.	.	TGTGCCAGCAGCCGAGGGGCGGACATTCAGTACTTC	CASSRGADIQYF
TRBJ1-1	TRBV9	.	many	TGTGCCAGCAGCCCCTACGGAAGCGCGAACACTGAAGCTTTCTTT	CASSPYGSANTEAFF
TRBJ2-2	TRBV21-1	.	many	TGTGCCAGCAGCAAACGCGGAGCGGTCTTGAACACCGGGGAGCTGTTTTTT	CASSKRGAVLNTGELFF
TRBJ1-3	TRBV20-1	TRBD1	.	TGCAGTGCTAGAGATGGCGGGGACAGGGGTTCTGGAAACACCATATATTTT	CSARDGGDRGSGNTIYF
TRBJ1-2	TRBV13	.	many	TGTGCCAGCAGCTATTCAGGGTTAAACTATGGCTACACCTTC	CASSYSGLNYGYTF
TRBJ2-1	TRBV2	TRBD2	many	TGTGCCACCTGGAGGGGACTAGCGTACAATGAGCAGTTCTTC	CATWRGLAYNEQFF
TRBJ1-5	TRBV2	TRBD1	.	TGTGCCAGCAGCCCGACAGGGGGCAAACAGCCCCAGCATTTT	CASSPTGGKQPQHF
TRBJ1-1	TRBV4-3	TRBD1	many	TGCGCCAGCAGCCAAGGAATGGACAGGACTTACATGAACACTGAAGCTTTCTTT	CASSQGMDRTYMNTEAFF
TRBJ2-7	TRBV4-3	TRBD1	many	TGCGCCAGCAGCCCGTCGGGACAGGGGTTATACGAGCAGTACTTC	CASSPSGQGLYEQYF
TRBJ2-7	TRBV6-1	.	.	TGTGCCAGCAGTGAAGTCGCTAGCGCATGGGAGCAGTACTTC	CASSEVASAWEQYF
TRBJ1-1	TRBV20-1	.	.	TGCAGTGCTAGGGGGCAGGGCGCTATGAACACTGAAGCTTTCTTT	CSARGQGAMNTEAFF
TRBJ2-7	TRBV20-1	TRBD1	many	TGCAGTGCTCCCGGGACAGGGGGTTTGGGGCAGTACTTC	CSAPGTGGLGQYF
TRBJ2-7	TRBV5-1	.	many	TGCGCCAGCAGCTTGAGGACAGACCAGATCAACGAGCAGTACTTC	CASSLRTDQINEQYF
TRBJ2-7	TRBV28	.	many	TGTGCCAGCAGTTTCTACGGCGGGGACTACGAGCAGTACTTC	CASSFYGGDYEQYF
TRBJ2-3	TRBV10-3	TRBD2	.	TGTGCCATCAGTGGTCTAGCGGCAGATACGCAGTATTTT	CAISGLAADTQYF